This T cell receptor beta chain was documented in a study of CD8 T cells in ankylosing spondylitis. Study conclusions and caveats: Seemingly distinctive of ankylosing spondylitis blood was a TCR beta motif formed by eight highly homologous variants. Existing reports had already noted some motif variants in reactive arthritis synovial fluid and blood.

Germline CDR1 SNHLY, CDR2 FYNNEI. The CDR3 is 13 amino acids. Trimming left V 2 bases short and J 2 bases short, with 3 bases between. TCRdb reprocessed the 5' RACE reads via MiXCR and lists one record per CDR3 protein. Counted here are around 770,000 distinct CDR3 sequences, over 15% occurring once; the ten biggest clones make up around 19%. In regard to this clonotype: Its cognate antigen is unknown.

The origin of this receptor is a male donor with ankylosing spondylitis. V usage is TRBV2 and J usage is TRBJ1-4, with D uncertain. Material: blood, either unsorted or a sorted T cell fraction (not recorded which). The CDR3 sequence is CASSEPTNEKLFF. CDR3 DNA: TGTGCCAGCAGTGAACCCACTAATGAAAAACTGTTTTTT.